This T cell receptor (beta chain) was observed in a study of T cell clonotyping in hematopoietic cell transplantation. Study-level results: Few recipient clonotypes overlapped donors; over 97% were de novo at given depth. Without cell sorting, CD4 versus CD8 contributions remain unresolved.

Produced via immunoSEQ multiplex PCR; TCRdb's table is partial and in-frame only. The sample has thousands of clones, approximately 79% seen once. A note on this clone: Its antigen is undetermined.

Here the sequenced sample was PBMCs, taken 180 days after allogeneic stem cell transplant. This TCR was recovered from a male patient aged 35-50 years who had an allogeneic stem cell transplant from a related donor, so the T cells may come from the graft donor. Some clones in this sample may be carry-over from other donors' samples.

CDR3 in DNA: TGCGCCAGCAGCCCGAACAGGGATTTTGGCACAGATACGCAGTATTTT. This encodes CASSPNRDFGTDTQYF. The chain employs TRBV5-1 and TRBJ2-3; maybe TRBD1 (6 bases). Trimming removed 4 bases from V and 1 base from J, with 16 bases in between. Germline V gene lookup returns CDR1 SGHRS and CDR2 YFSETQ. CDR3 length equals 16 residues.